This T cell receptor (beta chain) emerged from a study of CD8 T cells in ankylosing spondylitis. Whole-study findings and limits: Within matched ankylosing spondylitis synovial fluid, disease-linked clones were reportedly significantly enriched. Researchers report that disease-linked clones proved CD8+ and relatively rare in peripheral blood. A motif of fewer than ten highly homologous TCR beta variants was seen as apparently characteristic of ankylosing spondylitis blood.

Comments on this clonotype: Its specificity is unknown.

With V trimmed by 8 bases and J by 8 bases, 12 bases remained unmatched. This CDR3 contains 14 residues. TCRdb recomputed calls from the 5' RACE reads with MiXCR, one row per CDR3 protein. The sample has 300,000 to 400,000 distinct CDR3 sequences, around 15% seen once. The sequence was collected from a male donor with ankylosing spondylitis or in good health (not recorded which). Sequencing input: blood, either unsorted or a sorted T cell fraction (not recorded which). The chain recombines TRBV12-3 or TRBV12-4 with TRBJ1-2, with 9 positions matching TRBD1. CDR3 residues: CASGNLDRGSGYTF. The CDR3, as DNA: TGTGCCAGCGGAAACCTAGACAGGGGGAGCGGCTACACCTTC.